This TCR beta chain was captured by sequencing in a study of cytomegalovirus exposure and HLA in healthy donors. 60 Vbeta and 13 Jbeta primers were used in PCR. Clones were sequenced by immunoSEQ multiplex PCR, and TCRdb holds only the in-frame ones, with some missing. Altogether around 150,000 clones are present, approximately 88% being singletons, with the ten largest covering 0.8% to 1%. V gave up 1 base and J gave up 1 base, with 11 bases separating them. This CDR3 region has 15 residues. Germline CDR1 SGHNT, CDR2 YYREEE (reference sequence). This receptor was identified in a young woman in good health and CMV-seronegative. The V and J genes are TRBV5-4 and TRBJ2-5, with D maybe TRBD2 (5 bases). The specimen sequenced was PBMCs. The CDR3 DNA reads as TGTGCCAGCAGCTTGCCCGGACTCCTCCAAGAGACCCAGTACTTC. This translates into CASSLPGLLQETQYF.